Sequencing of this T cell receptor (beta chain) was carried out in a study of OX40 agonist ivuxolimab in advanced cancers. The CDR3 runs 17 residues. Germline V gene data show CDR1 as MDHEN and CDR2 as SYDVKM. Trimming cost V 2 bases and J 0 bases; bases outside gene matches: 7. The protocol was immunoSEQ multiplex PCR, while the TCRdb copy is restricted to in-frame clones and leaves out a portion. The sample lists 70,000 to 80,000 clones, around 87% occurring once. This clone was detected once. What it binds is unknown. Whole-study findings and limits: It was also the case that some nonresponders had low normalized T-cell clonal expansion. On average, a greater number of expanded clones characterised CD8+ T cells relative to CD4+.

The sequence came from an adult with an advanced solid tumor such as melanoma, head and neck, liver or kidney cancer. The sequences come from CD4+ or CD8+ T cells sorted from blood, collected in a trial of the OX40 agonist ivuxolimab. V is TRBV28 and J is TRBJ1-5, with 7 bases identical to TRBD1. The CDR3, as DNA: TGTGCCAGCAGTTTAAACATGGGGACAGATAGCAATCAGCCCCAGCATTTT. Amino acid sequence: CASSLNMGTDSNQPQHF.